One sample yielded the 27 T cell receptor beta chains listed below, sequenced in a study of blood T cell repertoires in COVID-19. The repertoire was sequenced with immunoSEQ multiplex PCR; TCRdb's copy has only in-frame clones and lacks some. The sample has 430,000 or so clones; approximately 88% are singletons. Sequences were obtained from PBMCs or T cells enriched from blood (not recorded which). The receptor set was obtained from a woman in her thirties or forties who had recovered from COVID-19.

V usage is TRBV5-1 and J usage is TRBJ1-4; TRBD1 matches at 10 bases. With V trimmed by 3 bases and J by 8 bases, 7 bases remained unmatched. The CDR3 has 15 amino acids. Germline-derived CDR1 and CDR2 are SGHRS and YFSETQ. The CDR3 sequence: CASSSSGQGGEKLFF. In DNA form, the CDR3 reads TGCGCCAGCAGCTCCAGCGGACAGGGGGGGGAAAAACTGTTTTTT.

This chain uses TRBV4-1 with TRBJ1-4, with D possibly being TRBD1 (6 bases). Germline lookup yields CDR1 MGHRA and CDR2 YSYEKL. CDR3 length: 15 amino acids. Trimming removed 6 bases from V and 0 bases from J, with 11 bases in between. The CDR3 bases are TGCGCCAGCAGGCAGGGGTTTTCAACTAATGAAAAACTGTTTTTT. It codes for CASRQGFSTNEKLFF.

This sequence joins TRBV20-1 and TRBJ2-5; 8 positions agree with TRBD1. CDR1 and CDR2 (germline): DFQATT, SNEGSKA (reference sequence). There are 15 residues in the CDR3. After removal of 6 bases from V and 1 base from J, the junction contained 10 bases not matched to a gene. The CDR3 region has the DNA TGCAGTGCCAGTGGGCCAGGGGGCCCCCAAGAGACCCAGTACTTC. It translates to CSASGPGGPQETQYF.

V and J are TRBV7-2 and TRBJ2-3; 8 bases line up with TRBD2. With V trimmed by 3 bases and J by 4 bases, 9 bases remained unmatched. Germline V gives CDR1 SGHTA, CDR2 FQGNSA. The CDR3 covers 16 residues. DNA for the CDR3: TGTGCCAGCAGCTTTTTCGGGACTAGACTTTCAGATACGCAGTATTTT. This encodes CASSFFGTRLSDTQYF. Supplemented by reference TRBV7-2 and TRBJ2-3, the full variable domain reads GAGVSQSPSNKVTEKGKDVELRCDPISGHTALYWYRQSLGQGLEFLIYFQGNSAPDKSGLPSDRFSAERTGGSVSTLTIQRTQQEDSAVYLCASSFFGTRLSDTQYFGPGTRLTVL.

The chain couples TRBV9 to TRBJ2-7, with D tentatively TRBD1 (6 bases). The ends were cut back, 0 bases at V and 2 bases at J, with 12 bases in the middle. Germline values: CDR1 SGDLS, CDR2 YYNGEE. The CDR3 loop spans 15 amino acids. The CDR3 DNA is TGTGCCAGCAGCGTAGCTGTTGGACAGCCCTACGAGCAGTACTTC. Translated, it gives CASSVAVGQPYEQYF.

The chain recombines TRBV4-3 with TRBJ1-2, with 9 nucleotides matching TRBD1. Trimming at V came to 0 bases and at J to 6 bases, leaving 2 bases not matched to a gene. The CDR3 length is 14 residues. Germline V gives CDR1 LGHNA, CDR2 YSLEER. The CDR3 loop is CASSQEGQGNGYTF. Written as DNA, the CDR3 is TGCGCCAGCAGCCAAGAGGGACAGGGAAATGGCTACACCTTC.

The genes are TRBV7-9 and TRBJ2-1; D possibly corresponds to TRBD2 (5 bases). This CDR3 region has 16 residues. Germline CDR1 SEHNR, CDR2 FQNEAQ (reference sequence). The ends were cut back, 4 bases at V and 4 bases at J, with 17 bases in the middle. In DNA form, the CDR3 reads TGTGCCAGCAGCTCCCGACAAAGCGGAGGATACAATGAGCAGTTCTTC. Its translation: CASSSRQSGGYNEQFF.

This chain connects TRBV25-1 to TRBJ2-3; perhaps TRBD2 as D (6 bases). The CDR3 has 15 amino acids. V lost 2 bases and J lost 4, with 13 bases in between. Germline V lookup: CDR1 MGHDK, CDR2 SYGVNS. Here the CDR3 reads CASSEAGTGADTQYF. The CDR3 DNA reads TGTGCCAGCAGTGAAGCCGGGACTGGAGCAGATACGCAGTATTTT. The whole variable domain, remainder taken from reference TRBV25-1 and TRBJ2-3, is EADIYQTPRYLVIGTGKKITLECSQTMGHDKMYWYQQDPGMELHLIHYSYGVNSTEKGDLSSESTVSRIRTEHFPLTLESARPSHTSQYLCASSEAGTGADTQYFGPGTRLTVL.

The chain joins TRBV2 to TRBJ2-1; 11 nucleotides agree with TRBD2. The germline gives CDR1 SNHLY, CDR2 FYNNEI. Trimming took 7 bases from V and 7 from J; bases not matched to a gene: 6. The CDR3 sequence is 14 residues long. The CDR3 is CASTTSGRRNEQFF. CDR3 in DNA: TGTGCCAGCACTACTAGCGGGAGAAGGAATGAGCAGTTCTTC. Looking up the rest from reference TRBV2 and TRBJ2-1 gives the full variable domain: EPEVTQTPSHQVTQMGQEVILRCVPISNHLYFYWYRQILGQKVEFLVSFYNNEISEKSEIFDDQFSVERPDGSNFTLKIRSTKLEDSAMYFCASTTSGRRNEQFFGPGTRLTVL.

The chain carries TRBV5-1 and TRBJ2-7, with a weak D call TRBD2 (5 bases). V lost 3 bases and J 4 bases, leaving 17 bases between the germline ends. The germline V gene has CDR1 SGHRS and CDR2 YFSETQ. This CDR3 contains 15 residues. The CDR3: CASSYNSGSRYEQYF. The CDR3 DNA follows: TGCGCCAGCAGCTACAACTCGGGATCACGGTACGAGCAGTACTTC.

The CDR3 reads CASSSPPGSGNTIYF. The CDR3 DNA follows: TGTGCCAGCAGCTCTCCCCCCGGGTCTGGAAACACCATATATTTT. The chain recombines TRBV28 with TRBJ1-3; D is unclear. V was clipped by 6 bases and J by 1 base, with 13 bases between them. The CDR3 is 15 residues long. Germline CDR1 is MDHEN and CDR2 is SYDVKM.

The J gene is TRBJ1-6, the V gene TRBV6-5, with no clear D. V shed 2 bases and J shed 0 bases, with 8 bases lying between them. The V gene's germline CDR1 is MNHEY and CDR2 SVGAGI. This CDR3 is 16 amino acids long. The CDR3 DNA reads TGTGCCAGCAGTTACGTTCGTTACTCCTATAATTCACCCCTCCACTTT. This encodes CASSYVRYSYNSPLHF.

This clone was seen just once. V and J are TRBV3-1 (or the pseudogene TRBV3-2) and TRBJ1-2, with a tentative D call TRBD1 (5 bases). The CDR3 has 14 amino acids. The V and J ends lost 4 bases and 4 bases respectively, with 13 bases between them. Looked up from germline, CDR1 is LGHDT and CDR2 is YNNKEL (reference sequence). CDR3 bases: TGTGCCAGCAGCCCGATTTCAGGGATCTATGGCTACACCTTC. It specifies CASSPISGIYGYTF.

This chain uses TRBV23-1 with TRBJ2-3; D is undetermined. TRBV23-1 falls under the ORF class, with uncertain function. V lost 0 bases, J lost 1 base, and 11 bases lay in between. The CDR3 runs 16 residues. The CDR3 loop is CASSQSGSVGTDTQYF. Written as DNA, the CDR3 is TGCGCCAGCAGTCAATCGGGCAGTGTAGGCACAGATACGCAGTATTTT.

The gene calls are TRBV10-3 and TRBJ1-1, with D perhaps matching TRBD1 (6 bases). This CDR3 comprises 13 residues. CDR1 and CDR2 (germline): ENHRY, SYGVKD. V was cut by 7 bases and J by 0 bases, with 9 bases left in between. CDR3 protein: CAIKDRMNTEAFF. Here the CDR3 DNA reads TGTGCCATCAAAGACAGGATGAACACTGAAGCTTTCTTT.

This clone has just one count. V usage is TRBV19 and J usage is TRBJ2-3; 13 bases align to TRBD2. Trimming removed 4 bases from V and 6 bases from J; junction bases left unmatched: 13. The germline gives CDR1 LNHDA, CDR2 SQIVND (reference sequence). The CDR3 runs 18 residues. The CDR3 nucleotides read TGTGCCAGTAGTACTCGGACTAGCGGGAGATTCCGTCCGGATACGCAGTATTTT. The encoded protein is CASSTRTSGRFRPDTQYF.

J is TRBJ1-5 and V is TRBV7-2, with a tentative D call TRBD1 (6 bases). Per the germline V gene, CDR1 is SGHTA and CDR2 is FQGNSA. This CDR3 spans 16 amino acids. The germline V and J ends were trimmed by 5 bases and 2 bases, with 16 bases remaining between them. This CDR3 reads CASSLLRGSGNQPQHF. The CDR3 nucleotides read TGTGCCAGCAGCCTGTTGAGGGGGTCGGGCAATCAGCCCCAGCATTTT.

The V and J genes are TRBV6-1 and TRBJ2-7; 10 bases fit TRBD1. V was clipped by 4 bases and J by 4 bases; unmatched bases: 10. Germline V gives CDR1 MNHNS, CDR2 SASEGT. CDR3 size: 16 residues. CDR3 loop: CASSGGPGTGVYEQYF. Here the CDR3 DNA reads TGTGCCAGCAGTGGAGGACCCGGGACAGGGGTATACGAGCAGTACTTC.

The chain combines TRBV4-3 with TRBJ2-7, with 7 bases identical to TRBD2. The CDR3 loop spans 16 amino acids. V was pared by 0 bases and J by 1 base, with 6 bases of the junction left unmatched. Germline values: CDR1 LGHNA, CDR2 YSLEER. DNA for the CDR3: TGCGCCAGCAGCCAAGATCCTAGCGGTCCTTCCTACGAGCAGTACTTC. Protein sequence: CASSQDPSGPSYEQYF.

This clone has just one count. J is TRBJ2-7 and V is TRBV6-5; D not certain. The V end lost 7 bases, the J end lost 1 base, and 11 bases lay between the germline ends. Germline V gene data show CDR1 as MNHEY and CDR2 as SVGAGI. CDR3 length: 13 residues. CDR3 amino acids: CASTRLDSYEQYF. Written as DNA, the CDR3 is TGTGCCAGCACCCGACTGGATTCCTACGAGCAGTACTTC.

The chain joins TRBV6-5 to TRBJ2-1; 13 bases agree with TRBD2. After removal of 2 bases from V and 9 bases from J, the junction contained 7 bases not matched to a gene. CDR1 MNHEY and CDR2 SVGAGI come from the germline V gene. The CDR3 is 16 residues long. CDR3: CASSYRGLAGDGEQFF. CDR3 DNA sequence: TGTGCCAGCAGTTACAGAGGACTAGCGGGAGACGGTGAGCAGTTCTTC.

The chain carries TRBV6-5 and TRBJ1-2; D gene unclear. The germline V and J ends were trimmed by 4 bases and 5 bases, with 11 bases remaining between them. The CDR3 contains 13 residues. Germline loops: CDR1 MNHEY, CDR2 SVGAGI. CDR3 in amino acids: CASSFSNLYGYTF. Written as DNA, the CDR3 is TGTGCCAGCAGTTTTTCCAATCTATATGGCTACACCTTC.

The chain recombines TRBV11-2 with TRBJ1-6, with 8 bases identical to TRBD1. In germline, CDR1 is SGHAT, CDR2 FQNNGV. The junction had 6 bases not matched to a gene; V was cut back by 4 bases and J by 10 bases. The CDR3 consists of 14 residues. CDR3 sequence reads: CASSSATGESPLHF. The CDR3 DNA is TGTGCCAGCAGCTCTGCGACAGGGGAGTCACCCCTCCACTTT.

This chain connects TRBV7-2 to TRBJ2-1; tentative D call: TRBD2 (5 bases). V lost 1 base, J lost 7 bases, and 14 bases lay in between. In germline, CDR1 is SGHTA, CDR2 FQGNSA. This CDR3 has 15 amino acids. The CDR3 sequence is CASSLVGSTRNEQFF. CDR3 in DNA: TGTGCCAGCAGCTTAGTAGGTAGCACTAGAAATGAGCAGTTCTTC.

This rearrangement joins TRBV15 to TRBJ2-1, with 9 bases matching TRBD2. The CDR3 is made up of 17 amino acids. Germline V gene lookup returns CDR1 LNHNV and CDR2 YYDKDF (reference sequence). V was pared by 5 bases and J by 4 bases, with 12 bases of the junction left unmatched. The CDR3 sequence is CATSQGGRLAAYNEQFF. Written as DNA, the CDR3 is TGTGCCACCAGCCAGGGGGGGAGACTAGCGGCTTACAATGAGCAGTTCTTC.

This chain joins TRBV6-2 or TRBV6-3 and TRBJ2-1; 11 bases map to TRBD2. CDR3 length equals 16 residues. J was trimmed by 1 base and V by 4 bases; bases with no gene match: 3. Germline CDR1 is MNHEY and CDR2 is SVGEGT. CDR3 protein: CASSSPSGRSYNEQFF. CDR3 sequence (DNA): TGTGCCAGCAGTTCACCTAGCGGGAGGTCCTACAATGAGCAGTTCTTC.

The V gene is TRBV20-1, the J gene TRBJ2-3; 9 bases align to TRBD1. Trimming took 3 bases from V and 1 from J; bases not matched to a gene: 8. CDR1 is DFQATT, CDR2 SNEGSKA, per germline (reference sequence). This CDR3 region has 16 residues. The CDR3 coding sequence is TGCAGTGCTAGTGGGGGACAGGGAACTGGCACAGATACGCAGTATTTT. It translates to CSASGGQGTGTDTQYF.